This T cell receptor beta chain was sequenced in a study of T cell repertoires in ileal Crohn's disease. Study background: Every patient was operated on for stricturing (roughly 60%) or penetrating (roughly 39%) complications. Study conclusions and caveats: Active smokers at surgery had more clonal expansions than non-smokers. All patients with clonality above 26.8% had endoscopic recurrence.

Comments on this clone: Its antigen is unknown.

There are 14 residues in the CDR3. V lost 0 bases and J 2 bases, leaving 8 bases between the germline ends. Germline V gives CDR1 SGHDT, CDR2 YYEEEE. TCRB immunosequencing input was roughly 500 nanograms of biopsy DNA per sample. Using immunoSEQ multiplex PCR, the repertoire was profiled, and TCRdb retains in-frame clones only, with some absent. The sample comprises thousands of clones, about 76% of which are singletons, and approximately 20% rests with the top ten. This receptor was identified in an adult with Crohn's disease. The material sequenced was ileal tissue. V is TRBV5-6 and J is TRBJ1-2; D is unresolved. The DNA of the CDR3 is TGTGCCAGCAGCTTGGAAGGGAGCAACTATGGCTACACCTTC. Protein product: CASSLEGSNYGYTF.